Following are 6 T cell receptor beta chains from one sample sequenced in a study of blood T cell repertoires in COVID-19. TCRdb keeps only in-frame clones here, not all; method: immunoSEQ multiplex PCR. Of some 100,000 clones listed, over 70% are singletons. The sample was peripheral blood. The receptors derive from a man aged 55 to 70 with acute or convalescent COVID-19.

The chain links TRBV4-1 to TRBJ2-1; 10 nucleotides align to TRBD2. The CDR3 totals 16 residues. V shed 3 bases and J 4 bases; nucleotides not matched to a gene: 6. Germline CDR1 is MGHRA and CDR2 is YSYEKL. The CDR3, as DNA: TGCGCCAGCAGCCATGGGAGCGGGAGGGGTTACAATGAGCAGTTCTTC. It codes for CASSHGSGRGYNEQFF.

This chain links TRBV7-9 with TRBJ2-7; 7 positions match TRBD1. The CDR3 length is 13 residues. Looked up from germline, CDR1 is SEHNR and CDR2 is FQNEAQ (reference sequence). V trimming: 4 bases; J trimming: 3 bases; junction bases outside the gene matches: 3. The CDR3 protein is CASSSWTGYEQYF. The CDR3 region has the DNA TGTGCCAGCAGCTCATGGACAGGCTACGAGCAGTACTTC.

CDR3 loop: CASSLVPRQGGNSPLHF. DNA of the CDR3: TGTGCCAGCAGTTTAGTCCCTCGACAGGGGGGTAATTCACCCCTCCACTTT. The rearrangement joins TRBV27 to TRBJ1-6; 9 nucleotides align to TRBD1. The CDR3 sequence is 17 residues long. Germline lookup yields CDR1 MNHEY and CDR2 SMNVEV (reference sequence). V gave up 2 bases and J gave up 6 bases; unmatched junction bases: 8.

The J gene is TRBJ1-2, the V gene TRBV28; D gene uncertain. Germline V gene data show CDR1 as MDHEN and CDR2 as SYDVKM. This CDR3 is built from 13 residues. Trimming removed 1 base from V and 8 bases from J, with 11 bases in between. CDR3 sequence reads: CASSLSVPGGYTF. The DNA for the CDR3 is TGTGCCAGCAGTTTATCGGTTCCGGGGGGCTACACCTTC.

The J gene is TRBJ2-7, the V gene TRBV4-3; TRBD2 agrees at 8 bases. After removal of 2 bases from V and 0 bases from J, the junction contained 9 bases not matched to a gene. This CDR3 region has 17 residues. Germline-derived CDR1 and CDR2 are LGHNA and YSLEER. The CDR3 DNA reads TGCGCCAGCAGCCAATCACTTAGCGGGAACCCCTCCTACGAGCAGTACTTC. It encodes CASSQSLSGNPSYEQYF.

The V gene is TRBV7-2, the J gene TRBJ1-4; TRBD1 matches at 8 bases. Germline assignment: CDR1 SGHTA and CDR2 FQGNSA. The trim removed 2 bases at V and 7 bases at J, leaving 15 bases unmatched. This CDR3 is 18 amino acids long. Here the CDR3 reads CASSLRQGAIFLGEKLFF. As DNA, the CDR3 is TGTGCCAGCAGCTTACGTCAGGGGGCGATTTTTTTAGGTGAAAAACTGTTTTTT.